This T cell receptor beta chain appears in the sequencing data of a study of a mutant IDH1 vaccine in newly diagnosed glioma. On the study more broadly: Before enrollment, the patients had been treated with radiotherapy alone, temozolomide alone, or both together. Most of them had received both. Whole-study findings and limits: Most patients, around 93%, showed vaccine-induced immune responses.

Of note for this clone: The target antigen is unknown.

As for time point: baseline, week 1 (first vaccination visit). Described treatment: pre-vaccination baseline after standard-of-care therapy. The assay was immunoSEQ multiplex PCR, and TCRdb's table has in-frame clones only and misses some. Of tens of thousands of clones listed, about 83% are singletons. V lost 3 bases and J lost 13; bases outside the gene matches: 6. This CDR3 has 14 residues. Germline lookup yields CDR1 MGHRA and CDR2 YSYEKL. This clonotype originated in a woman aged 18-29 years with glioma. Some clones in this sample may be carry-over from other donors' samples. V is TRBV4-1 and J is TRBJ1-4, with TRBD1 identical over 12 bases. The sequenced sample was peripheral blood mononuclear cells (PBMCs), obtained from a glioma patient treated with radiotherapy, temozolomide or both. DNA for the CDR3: TGCGCCAGCAGCCAGGGACAGGGGGCCGACGGACTGTTTTTT. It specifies CASSQGQGADGLFF.